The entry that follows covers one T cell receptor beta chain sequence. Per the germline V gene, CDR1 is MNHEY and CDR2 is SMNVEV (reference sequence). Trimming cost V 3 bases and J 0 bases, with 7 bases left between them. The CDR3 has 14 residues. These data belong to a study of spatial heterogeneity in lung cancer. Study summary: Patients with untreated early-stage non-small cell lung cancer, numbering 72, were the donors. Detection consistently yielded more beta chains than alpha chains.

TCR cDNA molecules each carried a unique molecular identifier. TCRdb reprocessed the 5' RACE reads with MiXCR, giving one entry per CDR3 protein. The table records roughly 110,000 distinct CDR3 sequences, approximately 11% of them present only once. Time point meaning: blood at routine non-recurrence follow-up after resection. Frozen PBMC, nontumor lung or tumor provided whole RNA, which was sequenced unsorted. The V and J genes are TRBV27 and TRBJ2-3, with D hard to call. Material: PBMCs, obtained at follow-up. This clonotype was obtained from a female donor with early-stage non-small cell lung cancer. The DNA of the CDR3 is TGTGCCAGCAGTTTTCAGGACAGCACAGATACGCAGTATTTT. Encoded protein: CASSFQDSTDTQYF.